Shown below are 16 T cell receptor beta chains from a single sample sequenced in a study of CD8 T cells in ankylosing spondylitis. Each CDR3 protein gets one entry after TCRdb re-called the 5' RACE reads with MiXCR. The sample includes about 260,000 distinct CDR3 sequences, around 19% of them seen just once. Sequencing used blood, either unsorted or a sorted T cell fraction (not recorded which). The receptor set was obtained from a male donor with ankylosing spondylitis or in good health (not recorded which).

This clonotype showed up just a few times. This sequence joins TRBV3-1 and TRBJ2-1; 10 bases fit TRBD2. Looked up from germline, CDR1 is LGHDT and CDR2 is YNNKEL (reference sequence). V lost 4 bases and J lost 6; bases outside the gene matches: 15. CDR3 length equals 18 residues. For the CDR3, the DNA is TGTGCCAGCAGCCCCAAGTTCTTCCTAGCGGGAGTCGCCAATGAGCAGTTCTTC. Translating it yields CASSPKFFLAGVANEQFF.

This clonotype was seen more than once but under ten times. V is TRBV20-1 and J is TRBJ2-2, with TRBD2 matching over 13 bases. J was trimmed by 3 bases and V by 1 base; bases with no gene match: 5. This CDR3 has 17 amino acids. In germline, CDR1 is DFQATT, CDR2 SNEGSKA (reference sequence). This chain's CDR3 is CSARVPLAGGYTGELFF. In DNA form, the CDR3 reads TGCAGTGCTAGAGTTCCACTAGCGGGAGGGTACACCGGGGAGCTGTTTTTT.

This chain joins TRBV5-5 and TRBJ2-5; no firm D call. CDR1 is SGHKS and CDR2 is YYEKEE in the germline V gene (reference sequence). The V end lost 3 bases, the J end lost 4 bases, and 7 bases lay between the germline ends. The length of the CDR3 is 12 residues. CDR3 in DNA: TGTGCCAGCAGCTCGCTGTCAGAGACCCAGTACTTC. Amino acids: CASSSLSETQYF. Full variable domain (missing parts from reference TRBV5-5 and TRBJ2-5): DAGVTQSPTHLIKTRGQQVTLRCSPISGHKSVSWYQQVLGQGPQFIFQYYEKEERGRGNFPDRFSARQFPNYSSELNVNALLLGDSALYLCASSSLSETQYFGPGTRLLVL.

This clonotype has just a few counts. The chain joins TRBV12-3 or TRBV12-4 to TRBJ2-5; D tentatively fits TRBD1 or TRBD2 (5 bases each). The V end was cut by 3 bases, the J end by 5 bases, with 7 bases between. The CDR3 is 12 amino acids. This CDR3 is CASSFWGETQYF. The CDR3 DNA reads TGTGCCAGCAGTTTTTGGGGGGAGACCCAGTACTTC.

The rearrangement links TRBV20-1 to TRBJ2-4; D not resolved. CDR3 length equals 15 residues. V lost 6 bases, J lost 0 bases, and 15 bases lay in between. Germline-derived CDR1 and CDR2 are DFQATT and SNEGSKA (reference sequence). The CDR3 is CSAPWTKLAKNIQYF. CDR3 nucleotides: TGCAGTGCCCCGTGGACGAAACTAGCCAAAAACATTCAGTACTTC.

This clonotype has ten or more counts. The J gene is TRBJ2-1, the V gene TRBV12-3 or TRBV12-4; no firm D call. V dropped 5 bases and J dropped 8 bases, with 16 bases sitting between them. This CDR3 has 14 residues. In nucleotides, the CDR3 is TGTGCCAGCAGTCCCCGTCAGCCGGTGGATGAGCAGTTCTTC. This codes for CASSPRQPVDEQFF.

V usage is TRBV7-2 and J usage is TRBJ1-1; 8 nucleotides match TRBD1. The CDR3 runs 16 residues. CDR1 is SGHTA, CDR2 FQGNSA, per germline. Losses at the gene ends were 3 bases for V and 0 bases for J; bases not matched to a gene: 6. In DNA form, the CDR3 reads TGTGCCAGCAGCTTTGGGACAGGAATCTTGAACACTGAAGCTTTCTTT. Amino acids: CASSFGTGILNTEAFF.

The chain joins TRBV29-1 to TRBJ2-3; 9 bases match TRBD2. Looked up from germline, CDR1 is SQVTM and CDR2 is ANQGSEA. The J segment lost 1 base and the V segment lost 3 bases, leaving 8 bases of the junction unmatched. The CDR3 contains 16 residues. This CDR3 reads CSVEGGRADRTDTQYF. CDR3 nucleotides: TGCAGCGTTGAGGGCGGGAGGGCGGACCGCACAGATACGCAGTATTTT.

This clonotype appeared many times. The V gene is TRBV10-3, the J gene TRBJ2-7; the D gene is possibly TRBD1 (5 bases). The CDR3 consists of 13 residues. V dropped 5 bases and J dropped 2 bases, with 10 bases sitting between them. Germline V gives CDR1 ENHRY, CDR2 SYGVKD. CDR3 coding DNA: TGTGCCATCAGTCAGGACAATCCCTACGAGCAGTACGTC. This gives the protein CAISQDNPYEQYV.

This clonotype was seen at least ten times. The rearrangement links TRBV29-1 to TRBJ1-1; D is unresolved. Looked up from germline, CDR1 is SQVTM and CDR2 is ANQGSEA. The length of the CDR3 is 10 residues. The CDR3 DNA sequence: TGCAGTGGGAAAAATACTGAAGCTTTCTTT. This codes for CSGKNTEAFF.

The chain carries TRBV7-8 and TRBJ1-5; weak D call: TRBD1 (5 bases). Germline-derived CDR1 and CDR2 are SGHVS and FQNEAQ. The V end was cut by 4 bases, the J end by 4 bases, with 8 bases between. This CDR3 is built from 13 residues. The CDR3 here is CASSYNRNQPQHF. The CDR3 DNA reads as TGTGCCAGCAGCTACAACAGGAATCAGCCCCAGCATTTT.

In DNA, the CDR3 is TGTGCCAGCTCACCACCGGTGTTGGGTACGCAGTATTTT. Its translation is CASSPPVLGTQYF. This chain connects TRBV18 to TRBJ2-3; D gene uncertain. The germline V gene has CDR1 KGHSH and CDR2 LQKENI. The CDR3 sequence is 13 residues long. Trimming removed 0 bases at V and 8 bases at J, with 9 bases between.

The V gene is TRBV5-1, the J gene TRBJ1-4; D possibly corresponds to TRBD1 (6 bases). V lost 0 bases and J 3 bases, leaving 6 bases between the germline ends. This CDR3 is 14 amino acids long. In germline, CDR1 is SGHRS, CDR2 YFSETQ. CDR3: CASSLGQANEKLFF. The CDR3 region has the DNA TGCGCCAGCAGCTTGGGACAGGCTAATGAAAAACTGTTTTTT.

This clonotype was seen many times. J is TRBJ2-1 and V is TRBV20-1; 7 bases agree with TRBD2. Germline V CDR1 and CDR2: DFQATT, SNEGSKA (reference sequence). V lost 0 bases to trimming and J lost 9 bases; unmatched junction nucleotides: 14. The CDR3 covers 16 residues. CDR3 nucleotides: TGCAGTGCTAGAGATTGGGGAAGACTAGCTGGGGTTGAGCAGTTCTTC. Its translation is CSARDWGRLAGVEQFF.

This rearrangement joins TRBV19 to TRBJ2-5, with a tentative D call TRBD2 (5 bases). This CDR3 has 13 amino acids. Per germline, CDR1 LNHDA and CDR2 SQIVND (reference sequence). V was cut by 6 bases and J by 5 bases, with 13 bases left in between. This chain's CDR3 is CASSTLGLETQYF. The CDR3 nucleotides read TGTGCCAGTAGCACACTAGGATTGGAGACCCAGTACTTC.

The chain joins TRBV20-1 to TRBJ1-2; no reliable D call. V lost 3 bases, J lost 7 bases, and 9 bases lay in between. The CDR3 loop spans 11 amino acids. Germline V gene lookup returns CDR1 DFQATT and CDR2 SNEGSKA (reference sequence). CDR3 coding DNA: TGCAGTGCTAGGCCTGCGGGTGGCTACACCTTC. It translates to CSARPAGGYTF.